A single sample gave rise to the 21 T cell receptor beta chains below, sequenced in a study of OX40 agonist ivuxolimab in advanced cancers. Data came from immunoSEQ multiplex PCR; TCRdb stores just in-frame clones and leaves some out. Among about 41,000 clones listed, about 91% were seen once. The specimen comprised CD4+ or CD8+ T cells sorted from blood, sampled in a trial of the OX40 agonist ivuxolimab. The receptor set was obtained from an adult with an advanced solid tumor such as melanoma, head and neck, liver or kidney cancer.

On this clone: An end of the junction does not agree with germline; a read error may underlie this. The chain couples TRBV7-8 to TRBJ2-3, with D possibly called TRBD1 or TRBD2 (6 bases each). Germline lookup yields CDR1 SGHVS and CDR2 FQNEAQ. This CDR3 is built from 18 residues. The CDR3, as DNA: TGTGCCAGCAGCTTAAGGAACAGGGTCCGGGAGTTGACAGATATGCAGTATTTT. The encoded protein is CASSLRNRVRELTDMQYF.

The rearrangement links TRBV9 to TRBJ2-2, with unresolved D. The CDR3 has 15 amino acids. Germline-derived CDR1 and CDR2 are SGDLS and YYNGEE. V lost 0 bases and J 3 bases, leaving 9 bases between the germline ends. Here the CDR3 DNA reads TGTGCCAGCAGCGTAGAGGGCAGTCACACCGGGGAGCTGTTTTTT. The encoded protein is CASSVEGSHTGELFF.

The chain couples TRBV19 to TRBJ2-7; D not certain. V was cut by 1 base and J by 3 bases, with 10 bases left in between. CDR3 length: 14 residues. Germline V gene lookup returns CDR1 LNHDA and CDR2 SQIVND (reference sequence). CDR3 DNA sequence: TGTGCCAGTAGTATAGCCCCGACGGGCTACGAGCAGTACTTC. Protein: CASSIAPTGYEQYF.

The chain uses TRBV28 and TRBJ2-5; D tentatively fits TRBD1 or TRBD2 (6 bases each). CDR3 length: 17 amino acids. Trimming removed 1 base at V and 3 bases at J, with 18 bases between. Germline assignment: CDR1 MDHEN and CDR2 SYDVKM. In nucleotides, the CDR3 is TGTGCCAGCAGTTTATCTCCGGGGGCGATCGTTGAAGAGACCCAGTACTTC. It specifies CASSLSPGAIVEETQYF.

The count of this clone is one. This rearrangement joins TRBV6-5 to TRBJ2-1; TRBD2 is a possible D gene (6 bases). The CDR3 loop spans 15 amino acids. From germline, CDR1 is MNHEY and CDR2 SVGAGI. The V and J ends lost 6 bases and 0 bases respectively, with 12 bases between them. The DNA for the CDR3 is TGTGCCAGCAGAGCGGGCCCAAGCTCCTACAATGAGCAGTTCTTC. Residues: CASRAGPSSYNEQFF.

This clone has only one observation. The chain has TRBV5-1 and TRBJ2-2, with D tentatively TRBD2 (5 bases). In germline, CDR1 is SGHRS, CDR2 YFSETQ. Trimming removed 1 base at V and 0 bases at J, with 19 bases between. The CDR3 runs to 19 residues. DNA for the CDR3: TGCGCCAGCAGCTTGTCATTCCTTAAGGGAGCGTCGAACACCGGGGAGCTGTTTTTT. Translation gives CASSLSFLKGASNTGELFF. Filled out from reference TRBV5-1 and TRBJ2-2, the complete variable domain reads KAGVTQTPRYLIKTRGQQVTLSCSPISGHRSVSWYQQTPGQGLQFLFEYFSETQRNKGNFPGRFSGRQFSNSRSEMNVSTLELGDSALYLCASSLSFLKGASNTGELFFGEGSRLTVL.

By its share, this clone is medium-sized. The chain couples TRBV7-9 to TRBJ2-2; TRBD1 matches 11 bases. Germline CDR1 and CDR2: SEHNR and FQNEAQ (reference sequence). The V segment lost 2 bases and the J segment 8 bases; nucleotides outside the gene matches: 7. The CDR3 loop spans 16 amino acids. The CDR3: CASSLPLDRGRGELFF. The CDR3 coding sequence is TGTGCCAGCAGCTTACCTTTGGACAGGGGGCGAGGGGAGCTGTTTTTT.

The CDR3 spells CASSDSTGTPTDTQYF. In nucleotides, the CDR3 is TGTGCCAGCAGTGACTCCACAGGGACCCCCACAGATACGCAGTATTTT. V gene TRBV6-4 combines with J gene TRBJ2-3; weak D call: TRBD1 (6 bases). The CDR3 loop spans 16 amino acids. The V gene's germline CDR1 is MRHNA and CDR2 SNTAGT. V was cut by 0 bases and J by 2 bases, with 12 bases left in between.

The V and J genes are TRBV2 and TRBJ2-6; no definite D call. Germline values: CDR1 SNHLY, CDR2 FYNNEI. V was pared by 6 bases and J by 4 bases, with 13 bases between. CDR3 length: 15 residues. The CDR3 DNA sequence: TGTGCCAGCAGCAACACCGACGCCGGGGCCAACGTCCTGACTTTC. Encoded protein: CASSNTDAGANVLTF.

V usage is TRBV7-9 and J usage is TRBJ2-3; TRBD2 agrees at 10 bases. Trimming at V came to 4 bases and at J to 1 base, leaving 5 bases not matched to a gene. From germline, CDR1 is SEHNR and CDR2 FQNEAQ (reference sequence). The CDR3 is 16 residues long. As DNA, the CDR3 is TGTGCCAGCAGCTCGCTAGCGGGAGAGGGCACAGATACGCAGTATTTT. This gives the protein CASSSLAGEGTDTQYF.

The chain couples TRBV7-6 to TRBJ2-1, with 9 nucleotides matching TRBD2. The ends lost 4 bases at V and 8 bases at J; junction bases unmatched: 6. CDR3 length equals 14 residues. Germline V gives CDR1 SGHVS, CDR2 FNYEAQ. The CDR3: CASSSSGKGYEQFF. The CDR3 coding sequence is TGTGCCAGCAGCTCTAGCGGGAAAGGATATGAGCAGTTCTTC.

The V gene is TRBV11-2, the J gene TRBJ2-7, with a possible D match to TRBD2 (6 bases). CDR3 size: 13 residues. The germline V gene has CDR1 SGHAT and CDR2 FQNNGV. Trimming took 1 base from V and 11 from J, leaving 15 bases between them. The CDR3 region is CASSLAGVMVEYF. The CDR3 bases are TGTGCCAGCAGCTTAGCGGGGGTGATGGTGGAGTACTTC.

V is TRBV30 and J is TRBJ2-3, with D possibly matching TRBD1 (6 bases). Germline assignment: CDR1 GTSNPN and CDR2 SVGIG (reference sequence). This CDR3 has 15 residues. V lost 6 bases, J lost 0 bases, and 16 bases lay in between. CDR3: CACLGQLSSTDTQYF. The CDR3 DNA sequence: TGTGCCTGCCTTGGACAGTTATCTAGCACAGATACGCAGTATTTT.

V usage is TRBV6-1 and J usage is TRBJ2-1; 14 bases agree with TRBD2. Trimming took 1 base from V and 10 from J; bases not matched to a gene: 3. This CDR3 is built from 15 residues. Germline V gene lookup returns CDR1 MNHNS and CDR2 SASEGT. Written as DNA, the CDR3 is TGTGCCAGCAGTGAAGGACTAGCGGGGGGGGAAGAGCAGTTCTTC. Its protein product is CASSEGLAGGEEQFF.

The DNA for the CDR3 is TGTGCCAGCAGTTTTGGGGGAGGGATCACCGGGGAGCTGTTTTTT. Amino acids: CASSFGGGITGELFF. The rearrangement links TRBV6-5 to TRBJ2-2; 7 bases line up with TRBD2. The CDR3 has 15 residues. V lost 4 bases, J lost 4 bases, and 6 bases stayed unmatched. Germline V gene data show CDR1 as MNHEY and CDR2 as SVGAGI.

The chain recombines TRBV9 with TRBJ1-1; TRBD1 is a possible D gene (6 bases). CDR3 length equals 13 residues. The germline V gene has CDR1 SGDLS and CDR2 YYNGEE. V was shortened by 0 bases and J by 5 bases, with 8 bases between the two germline ends. The DNA for the CDR3 is TGTGCCAGCAGCGTAGAGGGGGAGACTGAAGCTTTCTTT. Translating it yields CASSVEGETEAFF.

By share, this clone ranks as medium-sized. The V and J genes are TRBV4-2 and TRBJ2-3; 10 bases are a match to TRBD2. V was clipped by 0 bases and J by 0 bases; unmatched bases: 6. This CDR3 spans 18 amino acids. Germline V gene data show CDR1 as LGHNA and CDR2 as YNFKEQ. The CDR3 spells CASSQDYRTSGSTDTQYF. In DNA form, the CDR3 reads TGTGCCAGCAGCCAAGATTATAGGACTAGCGGTAGCACAGATACGCAGTATTTT.

V gene TRBV28 combines with J gene TRBJ1-1; TRBD1 agrees at 9 bases. Germline V gene data show CDR1 as MDHEN and CDR2 as SYDVKM. V dropped 6 bases and J dropped 2; count of bases not matched to a gene: 4. The CDR3 consists of 14 residues. In nucleotides, the CDR3 is TGTGCCAGCAGAACAGGGGGCGATAACACTGAAGCTTTCTTT. Translation gives CASRTGGDNTEAFF.

This clone was observed a handful of times. The CDR3 here is CASTSSAEGRDRAYGYTF. In nucleotides, the CDR3 is TGTGCCAGCACCTCCTCCGCGGAGGGGCGGGACAGGGCTTATGGCTACACCTTC. This chain uses TRBV27 with TRBJ1-2; TRBD1 matches at 9 bases. This CDR3 region has 18 residues. CDR1 and CDR2 (germline): MNHEY, SMNVEV (reference sequence). V lost 7 bases and J lost 5; bases outside the gene matches: 20.

The chain links TRBV6-1 to TRBJ2-2; D gene unclear. CDR3 length: 15 amino acids. Germline assignment: CDR1 MNHNS and CDR2 SASEGT. V dropped 4 bases and J dropped 3 bases, with 12 bases sitting between them. The CDR3 nucleotides are TGTGCCAGCAGTGTTGGGGTGACTGACACCGGGGAGCTGTTTTTT. Its protein is CASSVGVTDTGELFF.

This clone was observed once. The gene calls are TRBV30 and TRBJ2-2; the D gene is possibly TRBD1 (6 bases). The ends were cut back, 5 bases at V and 7 bases at J, with 14 bases in the middle. CDR3 length equals 13 residues. Per the germline V gene, CDR1 is GTSNPN and CDR2 is SVGIG (reference sequence). The CDR3 is CAWGGAGVGELFF. The CDR3 nucleotides read TGTGCCTGGGGGGGCGCAGGGGTCGGGGAGCTGTTTTTT.